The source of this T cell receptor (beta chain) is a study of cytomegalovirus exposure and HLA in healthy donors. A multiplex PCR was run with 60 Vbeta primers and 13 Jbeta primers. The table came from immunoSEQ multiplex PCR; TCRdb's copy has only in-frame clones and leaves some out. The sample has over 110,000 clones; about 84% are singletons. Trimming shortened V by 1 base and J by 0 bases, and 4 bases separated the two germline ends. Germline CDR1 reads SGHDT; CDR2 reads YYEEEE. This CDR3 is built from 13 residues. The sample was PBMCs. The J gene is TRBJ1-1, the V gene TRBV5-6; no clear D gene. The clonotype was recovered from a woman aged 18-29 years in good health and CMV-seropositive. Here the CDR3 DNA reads TGTGCCAGCAGCTTGATATTGAACACTGAAGCTTTCTTT. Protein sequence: CASSLILNTEAFF.